This T cell receptor (beta chain) comes out of a study of T cell changes during pregnancy in multiple sclerosis. Germline values: CDR1 ENHRY, CDR2 SYGVKD. There are 16 residues in the CDR3. V dropped 3 bases and J dropped 3; count of bases not matched to a gene: 5. Libraries were prepared by immunoSEQ multiplex PCR; TCRdb keeps only in-frame clonotypes and omits some of them. This repertoire shows approximately 43,000 clones, around 95% found once; its top ten account for 3.9%. The sample consisted of CD8+ T cells from peripheral blood mononuclear cells, taken after pregnancy. The chain recombines TRBV10-3 with TRBJ2-3; TRBD2 agrees at 11 bases. This TCR was recovered from a female donor with multiple sclerosis, enrolled in a pregnancy study. For the CDR3, the DNA is TGTGCCATCAGTGATATTAGCGGGGGGGGGACAGATACGCAGTATTTT. It encodes CAISDISGGGTDTQYF.